The clone carrying this T cell receptor (beta chain) has ten or more counts. Allocation to cohorts depended on clinical history reported by the participants. Original processing notes: Reference gene primers were amplified, and this amplification served to estimate nucleated cell counts. TCRdb's table, derived via immunoSEQ multiplex PCR, lists solely in-frame clones and lacks some. The DNA gave D and trimming, while V, J and clone size come from that table. The profile shows about 210,000 clones, more than 70% of them singletons. These data originate in a study of blood T cell repertoires in COVID-19. Looking at the study overall: Samples taken during acute and convalescent COVID-19 were collected in the United States, Italy and Spain. The analysed material was cDNA or gDNA that came from T cells, B-cell-depleted T cells, or PBMCs.

The CDR3 has 18 amino acids. Looked up from germline, CDR1 is SNHLY and CDR2 is FYNNEI. Trimming at V came to 1 base and at J to 9 bases, leaving 11 bases not matched to a gene. This sequence originates from a man aged 25-45 years with acute COVID-19. This chain links TRBV2 with TRBJ1-6, with 11 bases fitting TRBD1. The sample was PBMCs or T cells enriched from blood (not recorded which). This CDR3 is CASSEGPFEGQGVSPLHF. CDR3 sequence (DNA): TGTGCCAGCAGTGAAGGGCCCTTTGAGGGACAGGGGGTTTCACCCCTCCACTTT.